The T cell receptor (beta chain) described here comes from a study of blood T cell repertoires in COVID-19. The overall study: Researchers got acute and convalescent COVID-19 samples from the United States, Italy and Spain. Sources were T cells, B-cell-depleted T cells, or PBMCs; the material itself was cDNA or gDNA.

Germline V gives CDR1 LNHDA, CDR2 SQIVND (reference sequence). This CDR3 has 13 residues. The J segment lost 8 bases and the V segment lost 6 bases, leaving 3 bases of the junction unmatched. In the authors' workflow: Reference gene primer amplification yielded estimated nucleated cell counts. Clones were sequenced by immunoSEQ multiplex PCR, and TCRdb holds only the in-frame ones, with some missing. For V, J and clone size, that table is used; D and trimming come from the DNA. Here the sample spans more than 100,000 clones, 88% being singletons. The V gene is TRBV19, the J gene TRBJ2-1; 11 positions match TRBD2. The sequence derives from a man aged 65 to 85 with active COVID-19. Sequencing was done on a sample of peripheral blood. The CDR3 is CASRGSGRDEQFF. In DNA form, the CDR3 reads TGTGCCAGTAGGGGTAGCGGGAGGGATGAGCAGTTCTTC.